This TCR beta chain emerged from a study of beta chain features in type 1 diabetes. About the study: Cell yields, gender and age were similar in healthy donors and patients. Study-level findings and limits: Moderately but significantly shorter TCRB CDR3s were found in Type 1 diabetes patients in all four CD4+ subsets.

Germline assignment: CDR1 SGHTA and CDR2 FQGTGA. The V and J ends lost 2 bases and 8 bases respectively, with 7 bases between them. The CDR3 length is 12 residues. A few counts support this clone. The antigen is not known. Sequenced material consisted of expressed TCRB transcripts (all of the isolated RNA was reverse transcribed). Clones were sequenced by immunoSEQ multiplex PCR, and TCRdb holds only the in-frame ones, with some missing. The data show 200,000 to 300,000 clones, with around 21% seen just once and about 0.027% held by the top ten. V and J are TRBV7-3 and TRBJ2-1; no clear D gene. This clonotype originated in a woman aged 40-49 years with type 1 diabetes. The sample consisted of naive CD4+ T cells from blood. CDR3: CASSLVQDEQFF. In DNA form, the CDR3 reads TGTGCCAGCAGCTTAGTTCAGGATGAGCAGTTCTTC.